A selection of T cell receptor beta chains follows, all from one sample in a study of CD8 T cells in Susac syndrome. TCRdb re-analysed the immunoSEQ multiplex PCR reads in MiXCR, keeping a single row per CDR3 protein. The sample shows some 200,000 distinct CDR3 sequences, about 95% of them seen only once. Sequencing was performed on CD4+ T cells from PBMCs. These TCRs come from a human donor with multiple sclerosis. Both conserved end residues are part of each CDR3. A D gene is named only where the DNA matches it firmly.

>TRBJ2-2|.|TRBV9
CASSAPGWGGELFF
>TRBJ2-6|.|TRBV7-8
CASGVRGANVLTF
>TRBJ2-2|.|TRBV20-1
CSATPNRNTGELFF
>TRBJ1-2|.|TRBV25-1
CASIPAGLSYGYTF
>TRBJ2-3|.|TRBV15
CATSPSPGEHWSTDTQYF
>TRBJ2-1|TRBD2|TRBV20-1
CSARGTSGSYNEQFF
>TRBJ2-7|TRBD2|TRBV6-5
CASSDGRPEGQYF
>TRBJ1-6|TRBD1|TRBV27
CASSPRSDRVHSPLHF
>TRBJ2-5|.|TRBV3-1
CASSQRSPGETQYF
>TRBJ1-6|.|TRBV5-6
CASSRKQGGNSPLHF
>TRBJ2-1|.|TRBV3-1
CASSPLGREYNEQFF
>TRBJ2-1|TRBD2|TRBV6-1
CASSEVLARYEQFF
>TRBJ2-1|TRBD1|TRBV2
CASTFTGDEQFF
>TRBJ2-5|.|TRBV2
CASKAWAGSRRETQYF
>TRBJ1-4|.|TRBV9
CARGRRREKLFF
>TRBJ2-7|.|TRBV3-1
CASRDSSYEQYF
>TRBJ2-5|TRBD2|TRBV5-1
CASSRGSGTRAQYF
>TRBJ1-5|.|TRBV5-6
CASSLAQGLYHQHF
>TRBJ2-7|.|TRBV11-2
CASSLEQTSEQYF
>TRBJ2-7|TRBD2|TRBV20-1
CSASQAGGPGEQYF
>TRBJ2-6|.|TRBV4-1
CASSFRTSGANVLTF
>TRBJ2-7|TRBD2|TRBV30
CAWSVSGSSYEQYF
>TRBJ2-7|TRBD2|TRBV25-1
CASSATSGRNEQYF
>TRBJ2-7|.|TRBV5-6
CASSLGGGDSAQYF
>TRBJ2-6|.|TRBV7-9
CASSLFLSGANVLTF
>TRBJ1-5|.|TRBV19
CASNWQYNQPQHF
>TRBJ1-2|TRBD1|TRBV4-1
CASSRSGTGGPTLIANYGYTF
>TRBJ2-3|.|TRBV18
CASLPWDGHTDTQYF